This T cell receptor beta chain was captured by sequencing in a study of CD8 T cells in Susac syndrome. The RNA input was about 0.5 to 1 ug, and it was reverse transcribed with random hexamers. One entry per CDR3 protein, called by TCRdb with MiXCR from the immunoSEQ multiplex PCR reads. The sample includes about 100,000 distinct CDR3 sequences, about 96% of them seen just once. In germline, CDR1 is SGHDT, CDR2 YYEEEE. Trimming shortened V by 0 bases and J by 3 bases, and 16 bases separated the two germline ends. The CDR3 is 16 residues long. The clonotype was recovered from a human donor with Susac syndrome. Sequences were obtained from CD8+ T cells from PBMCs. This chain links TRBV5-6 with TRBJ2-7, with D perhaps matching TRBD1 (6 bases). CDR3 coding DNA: TGTGCCAGCAGCTTGGCCCTAAATGGACAGCACTACGAGCAGTACTTC. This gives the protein CASSLALNGQHYEQYF.